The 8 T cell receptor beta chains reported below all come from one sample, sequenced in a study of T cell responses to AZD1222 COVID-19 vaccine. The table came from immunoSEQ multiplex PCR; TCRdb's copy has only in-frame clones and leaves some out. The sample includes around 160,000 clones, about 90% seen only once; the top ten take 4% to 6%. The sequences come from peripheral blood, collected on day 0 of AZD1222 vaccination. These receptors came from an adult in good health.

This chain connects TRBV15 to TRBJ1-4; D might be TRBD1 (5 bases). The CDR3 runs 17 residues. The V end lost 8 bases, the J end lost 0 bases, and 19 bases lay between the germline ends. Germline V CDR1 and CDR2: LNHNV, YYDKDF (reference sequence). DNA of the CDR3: TGTGCCACCTCTAGTTTACAGGCGGTAACAACTAATGAAAAACTGTTTTTT. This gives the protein CATSSLQAVTTNEKLFF.

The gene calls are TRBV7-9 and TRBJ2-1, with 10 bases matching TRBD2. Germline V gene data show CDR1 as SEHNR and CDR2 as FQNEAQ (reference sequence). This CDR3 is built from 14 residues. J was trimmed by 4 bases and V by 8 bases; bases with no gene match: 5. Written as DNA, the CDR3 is TGTGCCAGCGTTCTAGCGGGAGTATACAATGAGCAGTTCTTC. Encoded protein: CASVLAGVYNEQFF.

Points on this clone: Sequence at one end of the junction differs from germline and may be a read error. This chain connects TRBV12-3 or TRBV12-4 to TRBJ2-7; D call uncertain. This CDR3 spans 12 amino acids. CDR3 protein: CASSLGGYAQYF. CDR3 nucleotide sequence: TGTGCCAGCAGTTTAGGTGGTTACGCGCAGTACTTC.

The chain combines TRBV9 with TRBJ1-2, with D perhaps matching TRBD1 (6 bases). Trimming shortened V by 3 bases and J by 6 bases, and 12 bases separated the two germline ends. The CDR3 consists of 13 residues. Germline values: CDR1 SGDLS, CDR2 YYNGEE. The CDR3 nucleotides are TGTGCCAGCAGCGCACAAAACAGGGATGGCTACACCTTC. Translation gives CASSAQNRDGYTF. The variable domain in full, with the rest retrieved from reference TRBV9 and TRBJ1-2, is DSGVTQTPKHLITATGQRVTLRCSPRSGDLSVYWYQQSLDQGLQFLIQYYNGEERAKGNILERFSAQQFPDLHSELNLSSLELGDSALYFCASSAQNRDGYTFGSGTRLTVV.

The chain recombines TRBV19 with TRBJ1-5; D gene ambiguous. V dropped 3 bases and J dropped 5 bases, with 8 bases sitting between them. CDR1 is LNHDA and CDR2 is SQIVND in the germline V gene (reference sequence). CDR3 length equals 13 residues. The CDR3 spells CASSIREYQPQHF. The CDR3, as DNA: TGTGCCAGTAGTATCCGGGAGTATCAGCCCCAGCATTTT.

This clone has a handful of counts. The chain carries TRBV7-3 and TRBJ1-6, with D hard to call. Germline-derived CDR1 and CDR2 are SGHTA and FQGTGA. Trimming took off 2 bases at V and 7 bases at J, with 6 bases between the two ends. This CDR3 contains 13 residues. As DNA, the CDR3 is TGTGCCAGCAGCTTATGGCGGAATTCACCCCTCCACTTT. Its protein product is CASSLWRNSPLHF.

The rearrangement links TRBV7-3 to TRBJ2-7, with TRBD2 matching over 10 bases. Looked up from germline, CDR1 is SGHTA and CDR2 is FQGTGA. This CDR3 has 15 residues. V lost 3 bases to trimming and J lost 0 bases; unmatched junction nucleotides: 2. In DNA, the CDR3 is TGTGCCAGCAGCTTTTCTAGCGGGGGCTCCTACGAGCAGTACTTC. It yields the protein CASSFSSGGSYEQYF.

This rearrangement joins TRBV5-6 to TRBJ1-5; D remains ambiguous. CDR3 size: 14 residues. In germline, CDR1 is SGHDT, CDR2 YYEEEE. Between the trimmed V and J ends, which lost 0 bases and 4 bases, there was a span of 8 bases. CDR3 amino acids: CASSLGRRNQPQHF. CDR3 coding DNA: TGTGCCAGCAGCTTGGGTCGGAGGAATCAGCCCCAGCATTTT.